The clone carrying this T cell receptor beta chain was observed many times. MiXCR, applied by TCRdb to the reads, yields one record per CDR3 protein. Found here are a few hundred thousand distinct CDR3 sequences, about 13% of them singletons; the top ten hold around 8.7%. The sample comes from a study of T cell repertoires in cytomegalovirus infection. This CDR3 is built from 17 residues. V dropped 3 bases and J dropped 5 bases, with 23 bases sitting between them. Germline CDR1 reads SGHAT; CDR2 reads FQNNGV. The receptor was derived from a human donor in good health (CMV status not recorded). Some clones in this sample may be carry-over from other donors' samples. Input material: PBMCs. The chain has TRBV11-2 and TRBJ2-7; D remains ambiguous. CDR3 bases: TGTGCCAGCAGCTTTTCCCCCGCACCTACCCTGGACCACGAGCAGTACTTC. It encodes CASSFSPAPTLDHEQYF.